This TCR beta chain originates from a study of blood T cell repertoires in COVID-19. Study-wide context: Whether acute or convalescent, the COVID-19 samples came from the United States, Italy and Spain. PBMCs, B-cell-depleted T cells, or T cells were the source of the cDNA or gDNA that made up the material.

This clone occurred a few times. Original methodology: Estimated nucleated cell counts came from reference gene primer amplification. Sequencing was performed with immunoSEQ multiplex PCR; in TCRdb, only in-frame clones are kept and a portion is missing. V, J and clone size derive from that table, while D and trimming were established from the DNA sequence. The sample includes about 180,000 clones, 85% to 90% of them seen just once. Trimming at V came to 4 bases and at J to 12 bases, leaving 14 bases not matched to a gene. The CDR3 is 17 residues long. CDR1 is KGHDR, CDR2 SFDVKD, per germline. Material: peripheral blood. The chain joins TRBV24-1 to TRBJ2-1, with 13 bases identical to TRBD2. The TCR sequence derives from a woman in her twenties or thirties with active or convalescent COVID-19. In DNA, the CDR3 is TGTGCCACCAGTGACGCCACCGGGACTAGCGGGGTGGGTGCGCAGTTCTTC. Protein: CATSDATGTSGVGAQFF.